This is a list of T cell receptor beta chains from one sample in a study of blood T cell repertoires in COVID-19. The protocol was immunoSEQ multiplex PCR, while the TCRdb copy is restricted to in-frame clones and leaves out a portion. The sample consists of around 25,000 clones, approximately 90% of them appearing once. The sample taken for sequencing was peripheral blood. Receptor source: a human donor in a cohort sampled during active COVID-19. Each CDR3 is given with its conserved first and last residue. A D gene is named only where the DNA matches it firmly. Clone size is not always given. Where it is, it says once, few, many or a class for expanded clones.

TRBD1	TRBV15	.	TRBJ2-7	CATSSRRDRERTGYEQYF	TGTGCCACCAGCAGCCGCCGGGACAGGGAAAGGACTGGCTACGAGCAGTACTTC
.	TRBV7-8	.	TRBJ1-5	CASSFQTDTSNQPQHF	TGTGCCAGCAGCTTTCAAACTGACACGAGTAATCAGCCCCAGCATTTT
.	TRBV6-5	.	TRBJ1-1	CASSYGTNTEAFF	TGTGCCAGCAGTTACGGCACCAACACTGAAGCTTTCTTT
.	TRBV25-1	.	TRBJ2-1	CASSEYAGNEQFF	TGTGCCAGCAGTGAATATGCGGGAAATGAGCAGTTCTTC
.	TRBV20-1	.	TRBJ2-3	CSAIGNTQYF	TGCAGTGCTATCGGGAATACGCAGTATTTT
.	TRBV28	.	TRBJ2-7	CASSGLGPGGTYEQYF	TGTGCCAGCAGCGGCCTGGGGCCTGGGGGCACCTACGAGCAGTACTTC
TRBD1	TRBV7-9	.	TRBJ2-4	CASSSPRGYIQYF	TGTGCCAGCAGCTCCCCCAGGGGGTACATTCAGTACTTC
.	TRBV2	.	TRBJ1-1	CASYRELGTEAFF	TGTGCCAGCTACAGGGAATTGGGAACTGAAGCTTTCTTT
TRBD1	TRBV6-5	once	TRBJ2-1	CASLTGARQFF	TGTGCCAGCTTGACAGGGGCCAGGCAGTTCTTC
.	TRBV5-6	once	TRBJ2-5	CASSLARIRTGLGETQYF	TGTGCCAGCAGCTTGGCACGGATCCGGACTGGTTTGGGAGAGACCCAGTACTTC
TRBD2	TRBV10-1	.	TRBJ2-1	CASEGRLGLAEYNEQFF	TGCGCCAGCGAGGGACGGCTGGGACTAGCGGAGTACAATGAGCAGTTCTTC
TRBD1	TRBV30	few	TRBJ1-2	CAWSWDRRNYGYTF	TGTGCCTGGAGCTGGGACAGAAGGAACTATGGCTACACCTTC
.	TRBV30	.	TRBJ2-3	CAWSSPITSLADTQYF	TGTGCCTGGAGTTCCCCAATTACTTCGTTGGCAGATACGCAGTATTTT
.	TRBV5-6	.	TRBJ1-5	CASSNGLSNQPQHF	TGTGCCAGCAGCAATGGACTGTCTAATCAGCCCCAGCATTTT
TRBD1	TRBV24-1	.	TRBJ2-5	CATSDTGQGGGETQYF	TGTGCCACCAGTGACACGGGACAGGGGGGTGGAGAGACCCAGTACTTC
TRBD1	TRBV28	.	TRBJ2-3	CASSLSDRGTDTQYF	TGTGCCAGCAGTTTATCGGACAGGGGAACAGATACGCAGTATTTT
.	TRBV28	.	TRBJ2-1	CASTLASEQFF	TGTGCCAGCACCCTCGCGAGTGAGCAGTTCTTC
.	TRBV9	.	TRBJ2-2	CASSVEGFGELFF	TGTGCCAGCAGCGTGGAGGGGTTCGGGGAGCTGTTTTTT
TRBD2	TRBV19	.	TRBJ2-1	CASSSGGVEAYNEQFF	TGTGCCAGTAGCTCGGGAGGGGTGGAGGCCTACAATGAGCAGTTCTTC
TRBD1	TRBV7-3	.	TRBJ1-2	CASSVGQDGGYTF	TGTGCCAGCAGCGTCGGACAGGACGGTGGCTACACCTTC
.	TRBV19	.	TRBJ2-2	CASSTLRTFTGELFF	TGTGCCAGTAGTACCCTCCGGACATTCACCGGGGAGCTGTTTTTT
.	TRBV6-5	.	TRBJ1-1	CASSYSGQGITEAFF	TGTGCCAGCAGTTACTCGGGGCAGGGGATCACTGAAGCTTTCTTT
.	TRBV1	.	TRBJ2-7	CTSSQVSFRSSYEQYF	TGCACCAGCAGCCAAGTTTCTTTCAGAAGCTCCTACGAGCAGTACTTC
TRBD2	TRBV10-1	.	TRBJ2-5	CASSESSGAQETQYF	TGCGCCAGCAGTGAGTCAAGCGGGGCACAAGAGACCCAGTACTTC
TRBD2	TRBV19	.	TRBJ2-7	CASSIAGGTSYEQYF	TGTGCCAGTAGTATCGCGGGAGGGACCTCCTACGAGCAGTACTTC
TRBD1	TRBV15	.	TRBJ1-1	CATSPDRLNTEAFF	TGTGCCACCAGCCCGGACAGGCTGAACACTGAAGCTTTCTTT
.	TRBV28	.	TRBJ1-5	CASSPRRPLGGQPQHF	TGTGCCAGCAGTCCCCGGAGGCCACTCGGGGGTCAGCCCCAGCATTTT
TRBD1	TRBV5-1	.	TRBJ1-1	CASSLSGTGYAEAFF	TGCGCCAGCAGCTTGTCCGGGACAGGGTACGCTGAAGCTTTCTTT
TRBD2	TRBV7-9	.	TRBJ2-3	CASSILAGAAPDTQYF	TGTGCCAGCAGCATTCTAGCGGGAGCAGCCCCAGATACGCAGTATTTT
TRBD1	TRBV28	.	TRBJ2-3	CASSPPGTGITDTQYF	TGTGCCAGCAGTCCACCCGGGACAGGGATTACAGATACGCAGTATTTT
TRBD2	TRBV28	.	TRBJ2-3	CASSPGTSGGRTDTQYF	TGTGCCAGCAGCCCAGGGACTAGCGGGGGACGCACAGATACGCAGTATTTT
TRBD1	TRBV29-1	.	TRBJ2-5	CSVRQGWGETQYF	TGCAGCGTCCGACAGGGTTGGGGGGAGACCCAGTACTTC
.	TRBV27	.	TRBJ2-7	CASRSLDISYEQYF	TGTGCCAGCAGGTCCTTAGATATCTCCTACGAGCAGTACTTC
TRBD1	TRBV27	.	TRBJ2-3	CASWDRGFSDTQYF	TGTGCCAGCTGGGACAGGGGATTTTCAGATACGCAGTATTTT
.	TRBV5-4	.	TRBJ1-2	CASSLKDPGLYGYTF	TGTGCCAGCAGCTTGAAGGACCCCGGACTCTACGGCTACACCTTC
TRBD2	TRBV5-1	once	TRBJ2-3	CASSLAPSGGTSSSTDTQYF	TGCGCCAGCAGCTTGGCCCCTAGCGGGGGAACCTCTTCTAGCACAGATACGCAGTATTTT
TRBD1	TRBV27	.	TRBJ1-6	CASSQGTGRSPLHF	TGTGCCAGCAGTCAGGGGACAGGACGATCACCCCTCCACTTT
TRBD1	TRBV24-1	.	TRBJ1-2	CATSAEDRVGGYTF	TGTGCCACCAGTGCCGAAGACAGGGTTGGGGGCTACACCTTC
.	TRBV21-1	few	TRBJ2-1	CASSKGDHSGNIYEQFF	TGTGCCAGCAGCAAAGGGGATCATAGCGGGAATATCTATGAGCAGTTCTTC
TRBD1	TRBV5-4	.	TRBJ2-3	CASSLEGTGGWSTDTQYF	TGTGCCAGCAGCTTGGAAGGGACAGGGGGTTGGAGCACAGATACGCAGTATTTT
.	TRBV30	.	TRBJ1-6	CAWSGQVNSPLHF	TGTGCCTGGAGTGGACAGGTGAATTCACCCCTCCACTTT
.	TRBV19	.	TRBJ1-5	CASSMRNQPQHF	TGTGCCAGTAGTATGAGGAATCAGCCCCAGCATTTT
TRBD1	TRBV2	.	TRBJ1-4	CASSPGQGGEKLFF	TGTGCCAGCAGTCCGGGACAGGGGGGTGAAAAACTGTTTTTT
.	TRBV28	.	TRBJ1-1	CASSFLTGGLRF	TGTGCCAGCAGTTTTCTTACGGGGGGGCTAAGGTTT
TRBD1	TRBV7-9	.	TRBJ1-1	CASSPPGQGFTEAFF	TGTGCCAGCAGCCCACCGGGACAGGGGTTCACTGAAGCTTTCTTT
.	TRBV20-1	.	TRBJ2-2	CSASPPPGGGELFF	TGCAGTGCTAGTCCCCCACCGGGTGGCGGGGAGCTGTTTTTT
.	TRBV28	.	TRBJ2-2	CATHSGTTGELFF	TGTGCCACCCATAGCGGAACCACCGGGGAGCTGTTTTTT